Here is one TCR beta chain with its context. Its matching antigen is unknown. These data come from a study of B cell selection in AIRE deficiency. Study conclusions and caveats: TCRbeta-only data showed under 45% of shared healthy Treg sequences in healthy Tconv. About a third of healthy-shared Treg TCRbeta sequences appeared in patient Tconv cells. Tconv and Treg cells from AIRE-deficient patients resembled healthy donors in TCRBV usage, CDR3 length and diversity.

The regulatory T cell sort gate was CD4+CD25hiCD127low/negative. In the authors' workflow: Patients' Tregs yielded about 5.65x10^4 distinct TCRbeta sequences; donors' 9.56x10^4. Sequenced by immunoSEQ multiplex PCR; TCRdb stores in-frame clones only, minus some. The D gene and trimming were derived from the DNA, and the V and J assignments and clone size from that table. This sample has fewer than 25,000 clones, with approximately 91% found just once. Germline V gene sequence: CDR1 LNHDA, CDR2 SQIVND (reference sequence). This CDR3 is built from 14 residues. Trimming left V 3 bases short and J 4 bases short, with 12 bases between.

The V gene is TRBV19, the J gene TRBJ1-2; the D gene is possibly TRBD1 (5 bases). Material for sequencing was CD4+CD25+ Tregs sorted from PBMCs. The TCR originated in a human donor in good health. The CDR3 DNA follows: TGTGCCAGTAGTATTCGGCAGGGTGGCTATGGCTACACCTTC. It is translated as CASSIRQGGYGYTF. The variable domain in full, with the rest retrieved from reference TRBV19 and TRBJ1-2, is DGGITQSPKYLFRKEGQNVTLSCEQNLNHDAMYWYRQDPGQGLRLIYYSQIVNDFQKGDIAEGYSVSREKKESFPLTVTSAQKNPTAFYLCASSIRQGGYGYTFGSGTRLTVV.